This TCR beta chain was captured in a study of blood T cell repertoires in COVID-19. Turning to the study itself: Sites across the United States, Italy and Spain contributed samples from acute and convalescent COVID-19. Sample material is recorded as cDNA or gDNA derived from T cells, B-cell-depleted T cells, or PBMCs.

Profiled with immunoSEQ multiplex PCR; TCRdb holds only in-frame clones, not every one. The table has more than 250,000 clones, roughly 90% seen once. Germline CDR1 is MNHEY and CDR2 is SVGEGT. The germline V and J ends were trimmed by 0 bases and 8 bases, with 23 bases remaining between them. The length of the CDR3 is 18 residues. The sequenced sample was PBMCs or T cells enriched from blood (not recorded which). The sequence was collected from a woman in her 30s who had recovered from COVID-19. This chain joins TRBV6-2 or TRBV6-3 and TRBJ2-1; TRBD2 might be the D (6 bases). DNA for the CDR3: TGTGCCAGCAGTTACTCCCGTGGGGGGAGTCGGAGTATGGATGAGCAGTTCTTC. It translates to CASSYSRGGSRSMDEQFF.